Listed here are 2 T cell receptor beta chains from one sample, sequenced in a study of T cells in Graves' hyperthyroidism and ophthalmopathy. RNA transcripts provided the source from which TCR beta CDR3 regions were amplified. First-round RT-PCR targeting the TCR CDR3 was performed with the HTBI primer set. TCRdb re-analysed the multiplex PCR reads in MiXCR, keeping a single row per CDR3 protein. The sample gives roughly 180,000 distinct CDR3 sequences, roughly 9.4% of which show up once; approximately 20% is in the top ten. Sequencing used blood. These receptors were taken from a woman aged 18-35 years with Graves' hyperthyroidism that later progressed to Graves' ophthalmopathy.

The table lists this clonotype with many counts. V and J are TRBV18 and TRBJ1-2; a possible D gene is TRBD1 (6 bases). V shed 6 bases and J shed 7 bases, with 18 bases lying between them. The V gene's germline CDR1 is KGHSH and CDR2 LQKENI. The CDR3 consists of 14 residues. The CDR3 DNA reads TGTGCCAGCTCTACCACGGCGGGGGCGCGTGGCTACACCTTC. Protein sequence: CASSTTAGARGYTF.

This clonotype was recorded at least ten times. CDR3: CASSPSGDEQYF. The CDR3 DNA follows: TGTGCCAGCAGTCCCTCAGGGGACGAGCAGTACTTC. The chain couples TRBV28 to TRBJ2-7, with D possibly matching TRBD1 (6 bases). The germline V gene encodes CDR1 MDHEN and CDR2 SYDVKM. V was cut by 5 bases and J by 5 bases, with 10 bases left in between. The CDR3 has 12 residues.